The 3 T cell receptor beta chains given below trace back to one sample, sequenced in a study of blood T cell repertoires in COVID-19 (dated by TCRdb to between 2020 and 2021). Library preparation used the immunoSEQ multiplex PCR assay. As stored in TCRdb, this immuneACCESS dataset retains in-frame rearrangements with V and J assigned. A fraction of the clones does not appear; measured against another copy, unresolved V genes explain less than half of the discrepancy, and the remainder lacks a known reason. This sample comprises 150,000 to 200,000 clones, around nine tenths of them detected only once. 3.5% to 4.5% of the sample comes from the top ten. The sequenced sample was peripheral blood. All receptors come from a man aged 18-30 years with active or convalescent COVID-19.

The rearrangement uses TRBV5-1 and TRBJ2-1; D not resolved. The germline gives CDR1 SGHRS, CDR2 YFSETQ. The CDR3 has 15 amino acids. V was pared by 1 base and J by 8 bases, with 16 bases between. CDR3 protein: CASSLRLPTIYEQFF. The CDR3, as DNA: TGCGCCAGCAGCTTGAGACTGCCAACAATCTATGAGCAGTTCTTC.

The chain carries TRBV3-1 (or the pseudogene TRBV3-2) and TRBJ2-3; TRBD1 might be the D (5 bases). The germline V gene has CDR1 LGHDT and CDR2 YNNKEL (reference sequence). The germline V and J ends were trimmed by 4 bases and 2 bases, with 16 bases remaining between them. CDR3 length equals 16 residues. CDR3: CASSRAGQGTTDTQYF. The CDR3 bases are TGTGCCAGCAGCCGTGCCGGGCAGGGAACCACAGATACGCAGTATTTT.

This clone was picked up a small number of times. The chain combines TRBV6-2 or TRBV6-3 with TRBJ1-2, with 9 nucleotides matching TRBD1. The CDR3 is 14 residues long. Germline CDR1 and CDR2: MNHEY and SVGEGT. The J segment lost 2 bases and the V segment lost 4 bases, leaving 2 bases of the junction unmatched. CDR3 bases: TGTGCCAGCAGTTTGGGGACAGGGAACTATGGCTACACCTTC. Translation: CASSLGTGNYGYTF.